The sequence of this TCR beta chain was determined in a study of CD8 T cells in Susac syndrome. Random hexamers served to reverse transcribe about 0.45 to 1 ug RNA. Multiplex PCR with immunoSEQ amplified the TCR beta CDR3 across 54 Vbeta and 13 Jbeta. TCRdb redid the calling of the immunoSEQ multiplex PCR reads with MiXCR, one entry per CDR3 protein. The sample holds approximately 120,000 distinct CDR3 sequences, over 90% seen once. With regard to this clonotype: Its target is not known.

Sequencing of TCR beta was performed on blood CD8+ and CD4+ T cells. TEMRA cells were FACS-enriched and CD8+ and CD4+ T cells negatively isolated. Whole-study results and caveats: The study admitted that it had a relatively small number of individuals in its TCR sequencing and HLA analysis.

V gave up 0 bases and J gave up 6 bases, with 15 bases separating them. CDR3 length: 15 amino acids. Germline V lookup: CDR1 DFQATT, CDR2 SNEGSKA (reference sequence). V is TRBV20-1 and J is TRBJ1-5; D possibly corresponds to TRBD1 (5 bases). The sample was CD4+ T cells from PBMCs. The sequence came from a human donor in good health. CDR3 nucleotides: TGCAGTGCTAGAGATCACGCAGGGACGGGTCAGCCCCAGCATTTT. Its protein product is CSARDHAGTGQPQHF.